These 4 T cell receptor beta chains were all obtained from the same sample, sequenced in a study of blood T cell repertoires in COVID-19. Profiling relied on immunoSEQ multiplex PCR, and the TCRdb table lists in-frame clones only, not all of them. The repertoire includes about 150,000 clones, roughly 84% of them detected once, and 0.6% to 0.65% sits in the top ten. Source material: peripheral blood. The origin of the receptors is a man aged 55-75 years with COVID-19, enrolled during active disease.

This sequence joins TRBV6-5 and TRBJ1-4; possibly TRBD1 for D (6 bases). The V gene lost 5 bases and the J gene lost 6 bases, with 16 bases spanning the gap. The CDR3 runs to 15 residues. Germline V lookup: CDR1 MNHEY, CDR2 SVGAGI. The CDR3 region is CASSQNRVSDEKLFF. For the CDR3, the DNA is TGTGCCAGCAGTCAGAACAGGGTGTCGGATGAAAAACTGTTTTTT.

This chain links TRBV6-4 with TRBJ1-1; a weak D match, TRBD1 (6 bases). Germline V gene lookup returns CDR1 MRHNA and CDR2 SNTAGT. The CDR3 is 14 residues long. V dropped 3 bases and J dropped 6 bases, with 14 bases sitting between them. CDR3 nucleotide sequence: TGTGCCAGCAGTGAAGAGTCAGGGGTCGCTGAAGCTTTCTTT. Translated, it gives CASSEESGVAEAFF.

This clone was seen only once. V usage is TRBV5-4 and J usage is TRBJ2-1; 14 bases are a match to TRBD2. V shed 2 bases and J 2 bases; nucleotides not matched to a gene: 9. The CDR3 is 19 amino acids. Germline CDR1 SGHNT, CDR2 YYREEE (reference sequence). The CDR3 DNA sequence: TGTGCCAGCAGCTTCGGGACTAGCGGGGGCCGGGGGACCTACAATGAGCAGTTCTTC. This translates into CASSFGTSGGRGTYNEQFF.

The V and J genes are TRBV6-2 or TRBV6-3 and TRBJ1-3; tentative D call: TRBD1 (6 bases). Germline CDR1 is MNHEY and CDR2 is SVGEGT. V dropped 6 bases and J dropped 1 base, with 10 bases sitting between them. The CDR3 consists of 14 residues. CDR3 sequence (DNA): TGTGCCAGCAGCACACAGGGATCTGGAAACACCATATATTTT. Amino acid sequence: CASSTQGSGNTIYF.